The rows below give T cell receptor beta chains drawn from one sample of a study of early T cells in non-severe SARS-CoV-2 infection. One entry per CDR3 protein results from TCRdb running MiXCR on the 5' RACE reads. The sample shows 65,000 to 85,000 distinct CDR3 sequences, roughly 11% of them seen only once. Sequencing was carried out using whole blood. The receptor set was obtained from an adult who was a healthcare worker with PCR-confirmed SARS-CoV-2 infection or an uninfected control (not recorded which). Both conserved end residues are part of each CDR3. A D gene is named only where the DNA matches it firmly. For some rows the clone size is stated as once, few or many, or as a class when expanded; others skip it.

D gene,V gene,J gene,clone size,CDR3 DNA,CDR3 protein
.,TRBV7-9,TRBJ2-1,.,TGTGCCAGCAGCGCCGCCTTCTATAATGAGCAGTTCTTC,CASSAAFYNEQFF
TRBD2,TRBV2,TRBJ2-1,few,TGTGCCAGCAGGGCTAGCGGGGGGCACAATGAGCAGTTCTTC,CASRASGGHNEQFF
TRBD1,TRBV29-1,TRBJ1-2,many,TGCAGCGTTGAGACAGGGCAGTATGGCTACACCTTC,CSVETGQYGYTF
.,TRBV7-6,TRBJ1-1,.,TGTGCCAGCAGCTTAGGGGCGGCGAACACTGAAGCTTTCTTT,CASSLGAANTEAFF
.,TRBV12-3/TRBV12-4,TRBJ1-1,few,TGTGCCAGTCAGGACACGCTGGGCGCTTTCTTT,CASQDTLGAFF
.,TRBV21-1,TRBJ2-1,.,TGTGCCAGACTAGCGGGGGGATACAATGAGCAGTTCTTC,CARLAGGYNEQFF
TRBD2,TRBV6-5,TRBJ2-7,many,TGTGCCAGCATTCCCCGGGGGGGCCCACGGGCCGGGAGCTACGAGCAGTACTTC,CASIPRGGPRAGSYEQYF
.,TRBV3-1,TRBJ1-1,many,TGTGCCAGCAGCCAAGGAGTAGGTGTAAGGTCAGTGCTTATGAACACTGAAGCTTTCTTT,CASSQGVGVRSVLMNTEAFF
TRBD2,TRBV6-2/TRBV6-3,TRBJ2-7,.,TGTGCCAGCAGTCTACCTGGGACTAGCGGGAGGGGCGAGCAGTACTTC,CASSLPGTSGRGEQYF
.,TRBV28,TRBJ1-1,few,TGTGCCACTCAGGGTCACACTGAAGCTTTCTTT,CATQGHTEAFF
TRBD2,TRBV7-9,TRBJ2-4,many,TGTGCCAGCAGCCCCGCGGGAGTTACGCCAGCCAAAAACATTCAGTACTTC,CASSPAGVTPAKNIQYF
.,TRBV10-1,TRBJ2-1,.,TGCGCCAGCAGCTCTACCAGGGGAGCCCGTAGGGATGAGCAGTTCTTC,CASSSTRGARRDEQFF
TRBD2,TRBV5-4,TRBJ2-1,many,TGTGCCAGCAGCACGGGACTAACCTACAATGAGCAGTTCTTC,CASSTGLTYNEQFF
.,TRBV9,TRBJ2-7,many,TGTGCCAGCAGCCCTAGGGTCACCTATTCCTACGAGCAGTACTTC,CASSPRVTYSYEQYF
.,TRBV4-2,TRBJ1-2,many,TGTGCCAGCAGCCTCCCCGGAGGGCAGGGAAACTATGGCTACACCTTC,CASSLPGGQGNYGYTF
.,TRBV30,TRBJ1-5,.,TGTGCCTGGAGTGCCTTCCAGCACAATCAGCCCCAGCATTTT,CAWSAFQHNQPQHF
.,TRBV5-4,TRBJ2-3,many,TGTGCCAGCAGCTTAGGGGACCCTCGAACAGGAGATACGCAGTATTTT,CASSLGDPRTGDTQYF
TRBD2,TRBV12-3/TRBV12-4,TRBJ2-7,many,TGTGCCAATCAACTAGCGGGAGTCTCCTACGAGCAGTACTTC,CANQLAGVSYEQYF
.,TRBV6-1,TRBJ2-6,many,TGTGCCAGCAGTGGTGGACTCTCCTCTGGGGCCAACGTCCTGACTTTC,CASSGGLSSGANVLTF
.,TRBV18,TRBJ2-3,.,TGTGCCAGCTCACCACCCTACGGGGGTGGGGATACGCAGTATTTT,CASSPPYGGGDTQYF
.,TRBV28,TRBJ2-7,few,TGTGCCAGCAGTACGACCGTTTTTGGGCAGTACTTC,CASSTTVFGQYF
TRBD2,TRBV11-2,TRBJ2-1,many,TGTGCCAGCAGCCATGGACTAGCGCTTAGCTCCTACAATGAGCAGTTCTTC,CASSHGLALSSYNEQFF
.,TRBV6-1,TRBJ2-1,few,TGTGCCAGCATATCTGGGGGATTCTCCTACAATGAGCAGTTCTTC,CASISGGFSYNEQFF
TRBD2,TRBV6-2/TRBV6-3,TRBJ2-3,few,TGTGCCAGCAGTTACTCGAGGGGGACTAGCGGGCTTCGGGATACGCAGTATTTT,CASSYSRGTSGLRDTQYF
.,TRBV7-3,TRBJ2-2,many,TGTGCCAGCAGCTTAACGGAACTCGGTTACACCGGGGAGCTGTTTTTT,CASSLTELGYTGELFF
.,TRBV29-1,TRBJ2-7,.,TGCAGCGCCGGGGGCGAAGCCTACGAGCAGTACTTC,CSAGGEAYEQYF